This T cell receptor beta chain was identified during a study of blood T cell repertoires in COVID-19. The overall study: The analysed material was cDNA or gDNA that came from T cells, B-cell-depleted T cells, or PBMCs.

Participants spanned ages roughly 18 to 95 years and resided in over 20 US areas. V shed 5 bases, J shed 7 bases, and the junction held 6 bases outside the gene matches. CDR3 length: 14 amino acids. Germline V gene lookup returns CDR1 LGHNT and CDR2 FRNRAP. The data were produced by immunoSEQ multiplex PCR, yet TCRdb's version contains in-frame clones alone and is incomplete. The sample carries 320,000 or so clones, more than 75% recorded once. The sequencing input was PBMCs or T cells enriched from blood (not recorded which). The chain uses TRBV12-5 and TRBJ1-2; TRBD1 matches at 11 bases. This clonotype was sampled from a woman aged 25 to 39 who had recovered from COVID-19. DNA of the CDR3: TGTGCTAGTGGTCAAGGACAGGGGGCTAGTGGCTACACCTTC. It yields the protein CASGQGQGASGYTF. Combining the CDR3 with reference TRBV12-5 and TRBJ1-2 gives the whole variable domain DARVTQTPRHKVTEMGQEVTMRCQPILGHNTVFWYRQTMMQGLELLAYFRNRAPLDDSGMPKDRFSAEMPDATLATLKIQPSEPRDSAVYFCASGQGQGASGYTFGSGTRLTVV.